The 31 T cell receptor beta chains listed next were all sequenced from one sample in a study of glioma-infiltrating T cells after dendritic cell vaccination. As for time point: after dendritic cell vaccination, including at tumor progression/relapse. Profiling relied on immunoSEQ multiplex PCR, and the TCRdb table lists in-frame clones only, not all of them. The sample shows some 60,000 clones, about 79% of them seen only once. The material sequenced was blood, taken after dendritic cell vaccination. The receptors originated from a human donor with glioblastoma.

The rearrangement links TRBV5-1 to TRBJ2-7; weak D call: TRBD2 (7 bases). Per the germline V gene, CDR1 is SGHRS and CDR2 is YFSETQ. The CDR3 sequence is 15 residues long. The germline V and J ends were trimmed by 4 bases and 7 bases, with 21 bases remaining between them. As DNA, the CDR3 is TGCGCCAGCAGCATAGAGGGGGGGGGCGAGAAAGAGCAGTACTTC. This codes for CASSIEGGGEKEQYF.

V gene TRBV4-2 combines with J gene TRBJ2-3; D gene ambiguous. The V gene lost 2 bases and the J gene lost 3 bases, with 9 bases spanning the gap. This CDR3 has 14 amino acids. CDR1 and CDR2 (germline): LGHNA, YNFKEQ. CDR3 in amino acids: CASSQLALTDTQYF. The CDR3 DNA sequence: TGTGCCAGCAGCCAATTAGCTCTGACAGATACGCAGTATTTT.

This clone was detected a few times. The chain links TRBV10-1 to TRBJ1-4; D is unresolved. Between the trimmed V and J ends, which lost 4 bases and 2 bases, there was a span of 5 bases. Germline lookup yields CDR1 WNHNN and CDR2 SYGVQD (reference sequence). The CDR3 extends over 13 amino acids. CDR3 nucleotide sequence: TGCGCCAGCAGTGCGGGGACTAATGAAAAACTGTTTTTT. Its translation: CASSAGTNEKLFF.

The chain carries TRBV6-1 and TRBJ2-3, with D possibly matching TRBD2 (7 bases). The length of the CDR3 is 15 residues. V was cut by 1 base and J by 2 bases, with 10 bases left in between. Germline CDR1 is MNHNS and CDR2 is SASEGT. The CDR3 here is CASSEDGGHTDTQYF. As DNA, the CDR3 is TGTGCCAGCAGTGAAGACGGGGGGCACACAGATACGCAGTATTTT.

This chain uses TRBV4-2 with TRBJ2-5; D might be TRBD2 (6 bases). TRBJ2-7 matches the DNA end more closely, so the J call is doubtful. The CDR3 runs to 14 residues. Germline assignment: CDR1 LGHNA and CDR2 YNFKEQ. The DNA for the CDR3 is TGTGCCAGCAGCCCGGAGGTCGGGGAGGACGAGCAGTACTTC. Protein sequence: CASSPEVGEDEQYF.

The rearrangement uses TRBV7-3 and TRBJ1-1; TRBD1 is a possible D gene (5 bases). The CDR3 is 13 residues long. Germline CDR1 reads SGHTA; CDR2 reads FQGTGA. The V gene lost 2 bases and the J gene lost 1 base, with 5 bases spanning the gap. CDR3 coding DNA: TGTGCCAGCAGCTTAGACAGGAACACTGAAGCTTTCTTT. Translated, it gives CASSLDRNTEAFF.

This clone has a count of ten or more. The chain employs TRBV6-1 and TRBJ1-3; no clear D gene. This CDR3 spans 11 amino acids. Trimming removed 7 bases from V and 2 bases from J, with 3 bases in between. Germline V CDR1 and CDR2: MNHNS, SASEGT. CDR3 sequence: CASIAGNTIYF. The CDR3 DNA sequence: TGTGCCAGCATAGCTGGAAACACCATATATTTT.

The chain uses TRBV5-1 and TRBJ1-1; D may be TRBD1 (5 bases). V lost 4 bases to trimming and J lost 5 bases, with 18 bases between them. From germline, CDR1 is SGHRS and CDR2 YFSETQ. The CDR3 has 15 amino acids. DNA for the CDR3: TGCGCCAGCAGCAACGGACACGCGGATGGGACTGAAGCTTTCTTT. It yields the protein CASSNGHADGTEAFF.

CDR3 nucleotide sequence: TGTGCCAGCAGCTTGGGAGGGGATGGAGGGAACAATGAGCAGTTCTTC. Translated, it gives CASSLGGDGGNNEQFF. This sequence joins TRBV5-4 and TRBJ2-1; tentatively, D is TRBD2 (6 bases). This CDR3 region has 16 residues. V lost 0 bases and J 5 bases, leaving 15 bases between the germline ends. Per germline, CDR1 SGHNT and CDR2 YYREEE (reference sequence). The whole variable domain, filled in from reference TRBV5-4 and TRBJ2-1, reads ETGVTQSPTHLIKTRGQQVTLRCSSQSGHNTVSWYQQALGQGPQFIFQYYREEENGRGNFPPRFSGLQFPNYSSELNVNALELDDSALYLCASSLGGDGGNNEQFFGPGTRLTVL.

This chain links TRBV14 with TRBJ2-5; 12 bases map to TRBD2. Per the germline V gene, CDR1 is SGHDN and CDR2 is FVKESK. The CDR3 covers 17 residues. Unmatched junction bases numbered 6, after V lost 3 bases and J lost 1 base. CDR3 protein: CASSHGLAGLIQETQYF. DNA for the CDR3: TGTGCCAGCAGCCACGGACTAGCGGGGCTAATCCAAGAGACCCAGTACTTC.

CDR3 in DNA: TGTGCCAGCAGCGAAACTAGAGGAGAGACCCAGTACTTC. Its translation is CASSETRGETQYF. J is TRBJ2-5 and V is TRBV2; D is perhaps TRBD2 (5 bases). Germline CDR1 and CDR2: SNHLY and FYNNEI. This CDR3 region has 13 residues. Trimming left V 6 bases short and J 4 bases short, with 12 bases between.

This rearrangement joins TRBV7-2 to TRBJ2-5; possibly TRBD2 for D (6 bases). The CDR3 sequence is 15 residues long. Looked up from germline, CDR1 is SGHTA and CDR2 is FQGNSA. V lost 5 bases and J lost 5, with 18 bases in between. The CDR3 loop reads CASSPGGAGWETQYF. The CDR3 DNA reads TGTGCCAGCAGCCCCGGGGGTGCGGGATGGGAGACCCAGTACTTC.

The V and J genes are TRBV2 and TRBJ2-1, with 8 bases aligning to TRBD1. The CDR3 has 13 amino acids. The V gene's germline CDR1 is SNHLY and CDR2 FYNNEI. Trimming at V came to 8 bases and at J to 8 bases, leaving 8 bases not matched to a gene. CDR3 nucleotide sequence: TGTGCCAGCCACAGGGGGGTAGAGGATGAGCAGTTCTTC. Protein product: CASHRGVEDEQFF.

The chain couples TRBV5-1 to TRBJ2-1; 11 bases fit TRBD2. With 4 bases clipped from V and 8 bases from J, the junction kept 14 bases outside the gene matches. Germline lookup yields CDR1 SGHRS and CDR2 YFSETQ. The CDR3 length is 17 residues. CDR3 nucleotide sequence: TGCGCCAGCAGCCCAACTAGCGGGGGAGAACGAGTAGATGAGCAGTTCTTC. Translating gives CASSPTSGGERVDEQFF.

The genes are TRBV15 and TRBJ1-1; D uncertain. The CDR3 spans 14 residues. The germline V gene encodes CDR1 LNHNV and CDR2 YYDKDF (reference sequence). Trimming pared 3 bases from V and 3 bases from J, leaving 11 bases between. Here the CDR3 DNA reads TGTGCCACCAGCAGGGTGTTAAGCTACACTGAAGCTTTCTTT. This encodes CATSRVLSYTEAFF.

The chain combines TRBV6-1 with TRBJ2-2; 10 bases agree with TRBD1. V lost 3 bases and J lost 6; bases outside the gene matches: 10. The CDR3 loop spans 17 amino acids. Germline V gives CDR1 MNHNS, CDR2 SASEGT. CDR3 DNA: TGTGCCAGCAGTGACCTAGGGACAGGGGCTTTTTCCGGGGAGCTGTTTTTT. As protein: CASSDLGTGAFSGELFF.

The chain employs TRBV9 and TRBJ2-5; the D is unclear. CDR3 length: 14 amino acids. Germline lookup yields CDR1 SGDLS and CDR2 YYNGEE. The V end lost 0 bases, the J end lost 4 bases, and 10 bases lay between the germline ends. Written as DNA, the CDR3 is TGTGCCAGCAGCGTAGAATCTAATGGAGAGACCCAGTACTTC. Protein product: CASSVESNGETQYF.

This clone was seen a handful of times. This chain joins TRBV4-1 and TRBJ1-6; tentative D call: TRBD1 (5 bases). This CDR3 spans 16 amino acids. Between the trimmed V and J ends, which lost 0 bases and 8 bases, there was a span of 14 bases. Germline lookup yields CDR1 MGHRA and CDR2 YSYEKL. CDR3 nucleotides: TGCGCCAGCAGCCAAGATGGCAGGACACGGTATTCACCCCTCCACTTT. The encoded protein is CASSQDGRTRYSPLHF.

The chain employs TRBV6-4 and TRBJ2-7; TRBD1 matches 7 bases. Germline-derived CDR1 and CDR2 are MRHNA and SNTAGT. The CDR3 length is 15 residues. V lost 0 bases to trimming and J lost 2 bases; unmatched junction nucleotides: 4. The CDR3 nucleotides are TGTGCCAGCAGTGACTCCGCCGACAGGGCCTACGAGCAGTACTTC. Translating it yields CASSDSADRAYEQYF.

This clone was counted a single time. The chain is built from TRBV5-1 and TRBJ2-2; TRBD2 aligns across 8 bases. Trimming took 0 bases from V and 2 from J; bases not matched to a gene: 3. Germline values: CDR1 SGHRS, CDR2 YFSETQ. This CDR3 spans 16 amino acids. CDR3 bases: TGCGCCAGCAGCTTGGATAGCGGGGACAACACCGGGGAGCTGTTTTTT. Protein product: CASSLDSGDNTGELFF.

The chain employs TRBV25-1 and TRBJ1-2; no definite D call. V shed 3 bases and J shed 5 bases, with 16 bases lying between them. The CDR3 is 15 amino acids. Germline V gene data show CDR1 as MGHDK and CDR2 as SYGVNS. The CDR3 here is CASSDNRGSVYGYTF. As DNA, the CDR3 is TGTGCCAGCAGTGATAACCGCGGCTCGGTTTATGGCTACACCTTC.

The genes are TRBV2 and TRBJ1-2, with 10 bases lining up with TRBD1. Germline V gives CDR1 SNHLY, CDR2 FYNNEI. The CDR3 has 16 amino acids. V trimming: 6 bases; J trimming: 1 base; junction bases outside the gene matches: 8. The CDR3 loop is CASRPGTGVLNYGYTF. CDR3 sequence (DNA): TGTGCCAGCAGACCCGGGACAGGGGTGCTTAACTATGGCTACACCTTC.

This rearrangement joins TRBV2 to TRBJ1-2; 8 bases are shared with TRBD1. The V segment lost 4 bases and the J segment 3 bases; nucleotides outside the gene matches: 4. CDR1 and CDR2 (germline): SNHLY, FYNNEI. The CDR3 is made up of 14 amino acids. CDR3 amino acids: CASSGNRGDYGYTF. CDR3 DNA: TGTGCCAGCAGTGGTAACAGGGGGGACTATGGCTACACCTTC.

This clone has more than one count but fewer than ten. CDR3 region: CASSLRRAGGEKLFF. CDR3 bases: TGTGCCAGCAGCTTACGCAGGGCGGGGGGTGAAAAACTGTTTTTT. This rearrangement joins TRBV7-9 to TRBJ1-4; maybe TRBD1 (5 bases). The CDR3 covers 15 residues. Germline V gene lookup returns CDR1 SEHNR and CDR2 FQNEAQ (reference sequence). V gave up 2 bases and J gave up 7 bases, with 14 bases separating them.

CDR3 sequence (DNA): TGTGCCAGCAGTGAAGGGACAGGGGGAGATACGCAGTATTTT. Protein sequence: CASSEGTGGDTQYF. The J gene is TRBJ2-3, the V gene TRBV6-5; TRBD1 matches 11 bases. Germline loops: CDR1 MNHEY, CDR2 SVGAGI. The CDR3 has 14 amino acids. The J segment lost 5 bases and the V segment lost 5 bases, leaving 3 bases of the junction unmatched.

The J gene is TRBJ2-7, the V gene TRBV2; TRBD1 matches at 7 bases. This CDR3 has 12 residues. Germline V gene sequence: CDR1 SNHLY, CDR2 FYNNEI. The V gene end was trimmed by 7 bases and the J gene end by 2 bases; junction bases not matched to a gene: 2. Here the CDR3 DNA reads TGTGCCAGCACCCAGGGGGCCTACGAGCAGTACTTC. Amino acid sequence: CASTQGAYEQYF.

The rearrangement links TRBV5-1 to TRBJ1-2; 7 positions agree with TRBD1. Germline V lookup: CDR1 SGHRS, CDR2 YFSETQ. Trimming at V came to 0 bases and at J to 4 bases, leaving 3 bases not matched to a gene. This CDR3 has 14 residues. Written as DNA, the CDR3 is TGCGCCAGCAGCTTGGCAACAGGGGTCTATGGCTACACCTTC. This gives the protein CASSLATGVYGYTF.

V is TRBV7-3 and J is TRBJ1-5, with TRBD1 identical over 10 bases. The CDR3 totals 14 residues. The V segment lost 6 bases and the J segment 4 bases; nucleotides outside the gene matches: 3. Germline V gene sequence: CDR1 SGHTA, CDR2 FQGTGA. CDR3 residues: CASRRDRGNQPQHF. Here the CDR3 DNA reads TGTGCCAGCAGAAGGGACAGGGGAAATCAGCCCCAGCATTTT.

The CDR3 DNA reads as TGTGCCAGCAGCCGGGACAGGGTCGACTATAATTCACCCCTCCACTTT. Its protein product is CASSRDRVDYNSPLHF. J is TRBJ1-6 and V is TRBV27; 9 positions match TRBD1. Trimming cost V 6 bases and J 3 bases; bases outside gene matches: 6. This CDR3 spans 16 amino acids. Germline loops: CDR1 MNHEY, CDR2 SMNVEV (reference sequence).

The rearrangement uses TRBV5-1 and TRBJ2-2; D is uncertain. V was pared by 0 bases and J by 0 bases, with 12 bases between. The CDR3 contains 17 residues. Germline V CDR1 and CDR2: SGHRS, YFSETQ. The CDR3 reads CASSLEFATPNTGELFF. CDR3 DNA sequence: TGCGCCAGCAGCTTGGAATTCGCGACACCGAACACCGGGGAGCTGTTTTTT. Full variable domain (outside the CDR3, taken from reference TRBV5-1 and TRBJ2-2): KAGVTQTPRYLIKTRGQQVTLSCSPISGHRSVSWYQQTPGQGLQFLFEYFSETQRNKGNFPGRFSGRQFSNSRSEMNVSTLELGDSALYLCASSLEFATPNTGELFFGEGSRLTVL.

The CDR3 loop is CASSVGVVTEAFF. The CDR3 coding sequence is TGTGCCAGCAGCGTCGGAGTGGTGACTGAAGCTTTCTTT. The chain uses TRBV5-6 and TRBJ1-1; unclear D gene. Per germline, CDR1 SGHDT and CDR2 YYEEEE. The CDR3 runs to 13 residues. V was shortened by 4 bases and J by 5 bases, with 12 bases between the two germline ends.